One and the same sample provided the 30 T cell receptor beta chains below, sequenced in a study of shared clonotypes between healthy human individuals. The protocol was immunoSEQ multiplex PCR, while the TCRdb copy is restricted to in-frame clones and leaves out a portion. This table has some 2,500,000 clones, 85% to 95% appearing once. Sequencing was performed on naive CD4+ T cells from PBMCs. Regarding subset: CD45RA+ positively selected. These receptors all come from a man between 18 and 35 years old in good health. Some clones in this sample may be carry-over from other donors' samples.

This chain joins TRBV6-5 and TRBJ2-7; TRBD2 matches 9 bases. The ends lost 2 bases at V and 1 base at J; junction bases unmatched: 6. The CDR3 sequence is 16 residues long. The germline V gene encodes CDR1 MNHEY and CDR2 SVGAGI. CDR3 loop: CASSYGGAGGSYEQYF. The CDR3 DNA is TGTGCCAGCAGTTACGGGGGAGCGGGGGGATCCTACGAGCAGTACTTC.

The gene calls are TRBV28 and TRBJ1-1, with 7 nucleotides matching TRBD1. With 6 bases clipped from V and 10 bases from J, the junction kept 5 bases outside the gene matches. Germline-derived CDR1 and CDR2 are MDHEN and SYDVKM. This CDR3 comprises 11 residues. The CDR3 nucleotides read TGTGCCAGCAGGGCGGACAGGAGAGCTTTCTTT. The encoded protein is CASRADRRAFF.

This clone was counted only a few times. This chain uses TRBV19 with TRBJ1-1; no definite D call. The V and J ends lost 2 bases and 1 base respectively, with 14 bases between them. The CDR3 is made up of 16 amino acids. CDR1 LNHDA and CDR2 SQIVND come from the germline V gene (reference sequence). Written as DNA, the CDR3 is TGTGCCAGTAGTATACTGTTCGGACGTCCGAACACTGAAGCTTTCTTT. It encodes CASSILFGRPNTEAFF.

Of note for this clone: Other DNA sequences in this specimen translate into the identical CDR3. The CDR3, as DNA: TGTGCCAGCAGGTCGACAGGGAACACTGAAGCTTTCTTT. Encoded protein: CASRSTGNTEAFF. The chain is built from TRBV6-5 and TRBJ1-1; a possible D gene is TRBD1 (6 bases). This CDR3 has 13 amino acids. Trimming cost V 6 bases and J 1 base, with 9 bases left between them. The germline V gene has CDR1 MNHEY and CDR2 SVGAGI.

V gene TRBV27 combines with J gene TRBJ2-7; D is tentatively TRBD1 or TRBD2 (5 bases each). The CDR3 covers 15 residues. Germline CDR1 reads MNHEY; CDR2 reads SMNVEV (reference sequence). Trimming pared 4 bases from V and 2 bases from J, leaving 15 bases between. CDR3 in amino acids: CASSSSTLGAYEQYF. The CDR3 DNA reads TGTGCCAGCAGTTCCTCCACTCTGGGGGCCTACGAGCAGTACTTC.

This chain links TRBV6-1 with TRBJ2-5; D might be TRBD2 (6 bases). V dropped 2 bases and J dropped 0 bases, with 16 bases sitting between them. CDR1 is MNHNS and CDR2 is SASEGT in the germline V gene. The CDR3 covers 17 residues. Here the CDR3 DNA reads TGTGCCAGCAGTGAATTCCGAGCAGGGAGGTACCAAGAGACCCAGTACTTC. As protein: CASSEFRAGRYQETQYF.

V is TRBV2 and J is TRBJ2-1; 8 positions agree with TRBD1. This CDR3 is 15 amino acids long. Per germline, CDR1 SNHLY and CDR2 FYNNEI. V lost 3 bases, J lost 3 bases, and 4 bases stayed unmatched. The DNA for the CDR3 is TGTGCCAGCAGTGACCAGGGGGCGTTCTACAATGAGCAGTTCTTC. Translating gives CASSDQGAFYNEQFF. The variable domain in full, completed from reference TRBV2 and TRBJ2-1, reads EPEVTQTPSHQVTQMGQEVILRCVPISNHLYFYWYRQILGQKVEFLVSFYNNEISEKSEIFDDQFSVERPDGSNFTLKIRSTKLEDSAMYFCASSDQGAFYNEQFFGPGTRLTVL.

V usage is TRBV5-1 and J usage is TRBJ2-7; D gene ambiguous. The CDR3 sequence is 14 residues long. V lost 4 bases to trimming and J lost 0 bases, with 11 bases between them. Germline CDR1 and CDR2: SGHRS and YFSETQ. The CDR3 here is CASSLDTFSYEQYF. The CDR3 DNA reads TGCGCCAGCAGCCTTGACACATTCTCCTACGAGCAGTACTTC.

A few counts support this clone. The chain has TRBV2 and TRBJ2-2; TRBD1 matches 9 bases. Germline trimming cut 5 bases from V and 3 bases from J; bases unmatched to any gene: 4. Looked up from germline, CDR1 is SNHLY and CDR2 is FYNNEI. The CDR3 runs to 15 residues. For the CDR3, the DNA is TGTGCCAGCAGTAGGACAGGGGCGGACACCGGGGAGCTGTTTTTT. Its translation: CASSRTGADTGELFF.

The chain couples TRBV7-2 to TRBJ2-7; D is tentatively TRBD1 or TRBD2 (5 bases each). Germline CDR1 SGHTA, CDR2 FQGNSA. The CDR3 runs 13 residues. Trimming shortened V by 8 bases and J by 6 bases, and 17 bases separated the two germline ends. For the CDR3, the DNA is TGTGCCAGCTCCCAAGAGGCAGGGAGCGAGCAGTACTTC. Translated: CASSQEAGSEQYF.

This clone was observed once. This chain links TRBV25-1 with TRBJ2-7; D is unresolved. CDR1 and CDR2 from the germline V gene are MGHDK and SYGVNS. V shed 6 bases and J shed 3 bases, with 6 bases lying between them. CDR3 length: 11 residues. CDR3 sequence: CASRELYEQYF. CDR3 nucleotide sequence: TGTGCCAGCAGAGAGCTCTACGAGCAGTACTTC.

The rearrangement links TRBV19 to TRBJ2-3; D not resolved. The CDR3 runs 15 residues. V was pared by 5 bases and J by 1 base, with 13 bases between. Germline-derived CDR1 and CDR2 are LNHDA and SQIVND (reference sequence). For the CDR3, the DNA is TGTGCCAGTAGTTCGGTGGGGTTGCGCACAGATACGCAGTATTTT. It codes for CASSSVGLRTDTQYF.

V is TRBV11-3 and J is TRBJ1-1; a weak D match, TRBD1 (6 bases). Germline V CDR1 and CDR2: SGHNT, YENEEA. This CDR3 has 15 amino acids. V lost 5 bases to trimming and J lost 2 bases, with 15 bases between them. The DNA of the CDR3 is TGTGCCAGCAGCGTCTCCGGGACACTCAACACTGAAGCTTTCTTT. This encodes CASSVSGTLNTEAFF.

The chain combines TRBV25-1 with TRBJ2-1; 11 bases are a match to TRBD2. In germline, CDR1 is MGHDK, CDR2 SYGVNS. The ends lost 4 bases at V and 10 bases at J; junction bases unmatched: 9. The CDR3 spans 15 residues. The CDR3 DNA follows: TGTGCCAGCAGTGGCTCGGGACTAGCGGTTAAAGAGCAGTTCTTC. This encodes CASSGSGLAVKEQFF.

The chain joins TRBV10-3 to TRBJ1-2; TRBD1 might be the D (6 bases). The CDR3 spans 13 residues. The V end was cut by 10 bases, the J end by 1 base, with 13 bases between. The V gene's germline CDR1 is ENHRY and CDR2 SYGVKD. The CDR3 sequence: CASFGQFNYGYTF. The CDR3 DNA reads as TGTGCCAGCTTTGGACAGTTTAACTATGGCTACACCTTC.

The chain uses TRBV27 and TRBJ1-5, with D tentatively TRBD1 (5 bases). Germline CDR1 reads MNHEY; CDR2 reads SMNVEV (reference sequence). Between the trimmed V and J ends, which lost 5 bases and 1 base, there was a span of 12 bases. The length of the CDR3 is 15 residues. CDR3 region: CASSPGTGSNQPQHF. The CDR3 DNA reads TGTGCCAGCAGTCCCGGGACGGGGAGCAATCAGCCCCAGCATTTT.

The rearrangement uses TRBV28 and TRBJ1-1; maybe TRBD1 (6 bases). V lost 3 bases and J 2 bases, leaving 13 bases between the germline ends. This CDR3 region has 15 residues. Germline-derived CDR1 and CDR2 are MDHEN and SYDVKM. The CDR3 sequence: CASSFGGSSNTEAFF. CDR3 nucleotides: TGTGCCAGCAGTTTTGGGGGCTCGAGTAACACTGAAGCTTTCTTT.

The chain combines TRBV19 with TRBJ2-3; 9 positions match TRBD1. Germline V lookup: CDR1 LNHDA, CDR2 SQIVND (reference sequence). Trimming removed 6 bases from V and 3 bases from J; junction bases left unmatched: 7. This CDR3 has 15 amino acids. For the CDR3, the DNA is TGTGCCAGTAGCTCCGGGACAGGGTTGACAGATACGCAGTATTTT. Translated, it gives CASSSGTGLTDTQYF.

The chain employs TRBV5-1 and TRBJ2-7, with 9 bases lining up with TRBD1. The length of the CDR3 is 14 residues. V shed 1 base and J 4 bases; nucleotides not matched to a gene: 3. Germline V gene lookup returns CDR1 SGHRS and CDR2 YFSETQ. CDR3 bases: TGCGCCAGCAGCTTGTCGGACAGGGGATACGAGCAGTACTTC. Amino acids: CASSLSDRGYEQYF.

The gene calls are TRBV6-5 and TRBJ2-3; D possibly matches TRBD1 or TRBD2 (5 bases each). The CDR3 spans 14 residues. Between the trimmed V and J ends, which lost 10 bases and 0 bases, there was a span of 14 bases. Looked up from germline, CDR1 is MNHEY and CDR2 is SVGAGI. The chain's CDR3 is CATNRGESTDTQYF. CDR3 coding DNA: TGTGCCACGAATCGGGGCGAAAGCACAGATACGCAGTATTTT.

This rearrangement joins TRBV7-2 to TRBJ1-2, with D hard to call. V was cut by 5 bases and J by 6 bases, with 13 bases left in between. Germline lookup yields CDR1 SGHTA and CDR2 FQGNSA. CDR3 length: 13 residues. In DNA, the CDR3 is TGTGCCAGCAGCCTGGAACGGACGGATGGCTACACCTTC. Its protein product is CASSLERTDGYTF.

The rearrangement joins TRBV10-3 to TRBJ2-7; TRBD1 is a possible D gene (6 bases). Germline V lookup: CDR1 ENHRY, CDR2 SYGVKD. There are 13 residues in the CDR3. The V and J ends lost 8 bases and 2 bases respectively, with 13 bases between them. CDR3 amino acids: CAISRGFAYEQYF. CDR3 DNA: TGTGCCATCTCCAGGGGCTTTGCCTACGAGCAGTACTTC.

The chain uses TRBV2 and TRBJ2-6, with D unresolved. Germline CDR1 reads SNHLY; CDR2 reads FYNNEI. Trimming removed 8 bases at V and 10 bases at J, with 9 bases between. CDR3 length equals 11 residues. The CDR3 sequence is CASGSGNVLTF. In DNA form, the CDR3 reads TGTGCCAGCGGGTCCGGGAACGTCCTGACTTTC. Combining the CDR3 with reference TRBV2 and TRBJ2-6 gives the whole variable domain EPEVTQTPSHQVTQMGQEVILRCVPISNHLYFYWYRQILGQKVEFLVSFYNNEISEKSEIFDDQFSVERPDGSNFTLKIRSTKLEDSAMYFCASGSGNVLTFGAGSRLTVL.

This clone was picked up a small number of times. The chain employs TRBV29-1 and TRBJ1-1, with 9 bases matching TRBD1. There are 15 residues in the CDR3. With 5 bases clipped from V and 3 bases from J, the junction kept 10 bases outside the gene matches. CDR1 and CDR2 from the germline V gene are SQVTM and ANQGSEA. CDR3 in amino acids: CSVRRGDRAYTEAFF. The CDR3 nucleotides read TGCAGCGTTCGCCGGGGGGACAGGGCCTACACTGAAGCTTTCTTT.

CDR3 loop: CSVDGLAGVRGTDTQYF. In DNA form, the CDR3 reads TGCAGCGTTGATGGGCTAGCGGGAGTACGAGGCACAGATACGCAGTATTTT. The gene calls are TRBV29-1 and TRBJ2-3; 10 bases align to TRBD2. CDR1 and CDR2 (germline): SQVTM, ANQGSEA. V shed 3 bases, J shed 1 base, and the junction held 10 bases outside the gene matches. This CDR3 spans 17 amino acids.

The J gene is TRBJ2-1, the V gene TRBV4-2; weak D call: TRBD2 (6 bases). Germline loops: CDR1 LGHNA, CDR2 YNFKEQ. This CDR3 contains 17 residues. Trimming left V 0 bases short and J 0 bases short, with 12 bases between. CDR3 coding DNA: TGTGCCAGCAGCCAAGATCGGGCGGGAAACTCCTACAATGAGCAGTTCTTC. Encoded protein: CASSQDRAGNSYNEQFF.

CDR3 loop: CASSLVEKPQHF. The CDR3 DNA reads TGTGCCAGCAGCCTGGTTGAGAAGCCCCAGCATTTT. The chain combines TRBV28 with TRBJ1-5; D gene uncertain. The germline gives CDR1 MDHEN, CDR2 SYDVKM. V lost 6 bases and J 8 bases, leaving 11 bases between the germline ends. There are 12 residues in the CDR3. Using reference TRBV28 and TRBJ1-5 for the parts outside the CDR3, the full variable domain is DVKVTQSSRYLVKRTGEKVFLECVQDMDHENMFWYRQDPGLGLRLIYFSYDVKMKEKGDIPEGYSVSREKKERFSLILESASTNQTSMYLCASSLVEKPQHFGDGTRLSIL.

Only a few counts were recorded for this clone. The CDR3 nucleotides are TGTGCCAGTAGTCTTGGAGGGAACACCGGGGAGCTGTTTTTT. Protein sequence: CASSLGGNTGELFF. This sequence joins TRBV19 and TRBJ2-2; a possible D gene is TRBD2 (5 bases). In germline, CDR1 is LNHDA, CDR2 SQIVND (reference sequence). The CDR3 is made up of 14 amino acids. V was cut by 5 bases and J by 1 base, with 8 bases left in between.

About this clone: In the same sample, other DNA sequences code for this CDR3. This chain uses TRBV19 with TRBJ1-5; D uncertain. This CDR3 comprises 13 residues. The V end was cut by 5 bases, the J end by 3 bases, with 8 bases between. Germline V lookup: CDR1 LNHDA, CDR2 SQIVND (reference sequence). The CDR3 loop reads CASSLRANQPQHF. DNA of the CDR3: TGTGCCAGTAGTTTACGGGCCAATCAGCCCCAGCATTTT.

This chain connects TRBV9 to TRBJ2-2; D is uncertain. Germline CDR1 is SGDLS and CDR2 is YYNGEE. This CDR3 spans 14 amino acids. Trimming removed 1 base at V and 4 bases at J, with 8 bases between. The CDR3 DNA reads TGTGCCAGCAGCGTAACAGTTCTCACCGGGGAGCTGTTTTTT. It codes for CASSVTVLTGELFF.